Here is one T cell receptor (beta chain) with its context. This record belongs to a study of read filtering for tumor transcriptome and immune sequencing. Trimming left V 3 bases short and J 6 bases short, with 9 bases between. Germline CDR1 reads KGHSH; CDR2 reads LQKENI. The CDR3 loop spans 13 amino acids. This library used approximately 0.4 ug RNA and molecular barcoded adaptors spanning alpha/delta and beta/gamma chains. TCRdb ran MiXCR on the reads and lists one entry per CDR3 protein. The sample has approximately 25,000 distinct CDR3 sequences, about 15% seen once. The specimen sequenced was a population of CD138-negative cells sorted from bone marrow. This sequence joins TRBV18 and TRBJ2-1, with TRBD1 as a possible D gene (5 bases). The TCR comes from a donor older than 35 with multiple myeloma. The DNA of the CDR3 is TGTGCCAGCTCACCCGACAGCTTCAATGAGCAGTTCTTC. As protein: CASSPDSFNEQFF.